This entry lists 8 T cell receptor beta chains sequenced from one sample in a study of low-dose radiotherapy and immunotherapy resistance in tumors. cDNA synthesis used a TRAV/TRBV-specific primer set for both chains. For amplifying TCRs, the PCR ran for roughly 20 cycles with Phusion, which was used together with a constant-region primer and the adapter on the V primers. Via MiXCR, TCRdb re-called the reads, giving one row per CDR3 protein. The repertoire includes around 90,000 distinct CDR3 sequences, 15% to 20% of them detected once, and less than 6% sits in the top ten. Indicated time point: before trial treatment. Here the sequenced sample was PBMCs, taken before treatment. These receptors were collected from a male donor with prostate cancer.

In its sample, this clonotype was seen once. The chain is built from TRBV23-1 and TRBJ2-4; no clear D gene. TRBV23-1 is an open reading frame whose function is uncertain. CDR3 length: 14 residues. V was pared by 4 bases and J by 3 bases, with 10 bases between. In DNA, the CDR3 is TGCGCCAGCAGTCGCGATTACGTCAAAAACATTCAGTACTTC. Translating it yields CASSRDYVKNIQYF.

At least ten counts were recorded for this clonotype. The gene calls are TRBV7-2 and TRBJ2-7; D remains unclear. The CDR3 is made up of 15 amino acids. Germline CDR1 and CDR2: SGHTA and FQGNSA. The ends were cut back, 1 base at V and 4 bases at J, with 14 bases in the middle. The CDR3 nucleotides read TGTGCCAGCAGCTTAGGGGTTGGAGTCGTATACGAGCAGTACTTC. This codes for CASSLGVGVVYEQYF.

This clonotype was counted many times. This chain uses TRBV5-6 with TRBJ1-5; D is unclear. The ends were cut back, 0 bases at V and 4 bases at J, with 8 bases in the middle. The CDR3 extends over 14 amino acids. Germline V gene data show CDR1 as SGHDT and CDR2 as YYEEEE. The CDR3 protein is CASSLGGNNQPQHF. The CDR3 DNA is TGTGCCAGCAGCTTGGGAGGGAATAATCAGCCCCAGCATTTT.

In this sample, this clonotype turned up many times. CDR3 sequence (DNA): TGTGCCAGCAGCTTTTCCGGAGCTTACAATGAGCAGTTCTTC. Translated, it gives CASSFSGAYNEQFF. The chain combines TRBV7-9 with TRBJ2-1; unclear D gene. There are 14 residues in the CDR3. The V gene's germline CDR1 is SEHNR and CDR2 FQNEAQ (reference sequence). The ends were cut back, 3 bases at V and 4 bases at J, with 10 bases in the middle.

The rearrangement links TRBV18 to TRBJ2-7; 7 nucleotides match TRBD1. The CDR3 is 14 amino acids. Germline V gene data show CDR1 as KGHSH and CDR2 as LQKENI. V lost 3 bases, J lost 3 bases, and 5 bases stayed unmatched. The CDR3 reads CASSPPGQFYEQYF. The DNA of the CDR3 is TGTGCCAGCTCACCGCCGGGACAGTTCTACGAGCAGTACTTC.

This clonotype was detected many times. The CDR3, as DNA: TGTGCCAGCATTGCGTTGGGCTCGGGGGAGCAGTACTTC. It is translated as CASIALGSGEQYF. The chain is built from TRBV3-1 and TRBJ2-7, with a tentative D call TRBD2 (5 bases). V was clipped by 7 bases and J by 7 bases, with 17 bases between them. The CDR3 extends over 13 amino acids. Germline V gene sequence: CDR1 LGHDT, CDR2 YNNKEL (reference sequence).

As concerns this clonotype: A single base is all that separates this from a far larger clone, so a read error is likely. CDR3: CASGQGLFNEQYF. The CDR3 bases are TGTGCCTCGGGACAGGGTCTTTTCAATGAGCAGTACTTC. The genes are TRBV12-3 or TRBV12-4 and TRBJ2-5; 9 nucleotides line up with TRBD1. V trimming: 11 bases; J trimming: 11 bases; junction bases outside the gene matches: 15. The CDR3 runs 13 residues.

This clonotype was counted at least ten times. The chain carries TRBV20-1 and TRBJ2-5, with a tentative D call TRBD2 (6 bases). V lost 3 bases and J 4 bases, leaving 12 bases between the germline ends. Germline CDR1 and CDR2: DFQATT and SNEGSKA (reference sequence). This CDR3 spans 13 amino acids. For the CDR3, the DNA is TGCAGTGCTAGGCGGAGGGGTGGAGAGACCCAGTACTTC. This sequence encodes CSARRRGGETQYF.